This T cell receptor (beta chain) appears in the sequencing data of a study of shared clonotypes between healthy human individuals. Turning to this clone: The antigen remains undetermined.

The study's findings and limits: Non-shared clonotypes had lower generation probabilities than clonotypes shared by all four sorted-subset donors. Having only a few donors restricted how much genetic and exposure-history diversity was captured.

Repertoires were generated with immunoSEQ multiplex PCR, while TCRdb's copy carries only in-frame clones and drops some. This sample yields some 1,900,000 clones, of which approximately 94% are seen a single time; 0.95% to 1.5% belongs to the top ten. Selected positively for CCR7 and CD45RO-negative, naive CD8 cells excluded terminally differentiated effector memory CD45RA+ cells. The sequenced sample was naive CD8+ T cells sorted from blood. This receptor was taken from a man aged 18 to 30 in good health.

CDR3 sequence: CASSTSFGADTQYF. CDR3 sequence (DNA): TGTGCCAGCAGCACTTCGTTTGGGGCAGATACGCAGTATTTT. The chain combines TRBV27 with TRBJ2-3, with no clear D. This CDR3 is 14 amino acids long. The germline gives CDR1 MNHEY, CDR2 SMNVEV (reference sequence). V shed 6 bases and J shed 4 bases, with 14 bases lying between them.